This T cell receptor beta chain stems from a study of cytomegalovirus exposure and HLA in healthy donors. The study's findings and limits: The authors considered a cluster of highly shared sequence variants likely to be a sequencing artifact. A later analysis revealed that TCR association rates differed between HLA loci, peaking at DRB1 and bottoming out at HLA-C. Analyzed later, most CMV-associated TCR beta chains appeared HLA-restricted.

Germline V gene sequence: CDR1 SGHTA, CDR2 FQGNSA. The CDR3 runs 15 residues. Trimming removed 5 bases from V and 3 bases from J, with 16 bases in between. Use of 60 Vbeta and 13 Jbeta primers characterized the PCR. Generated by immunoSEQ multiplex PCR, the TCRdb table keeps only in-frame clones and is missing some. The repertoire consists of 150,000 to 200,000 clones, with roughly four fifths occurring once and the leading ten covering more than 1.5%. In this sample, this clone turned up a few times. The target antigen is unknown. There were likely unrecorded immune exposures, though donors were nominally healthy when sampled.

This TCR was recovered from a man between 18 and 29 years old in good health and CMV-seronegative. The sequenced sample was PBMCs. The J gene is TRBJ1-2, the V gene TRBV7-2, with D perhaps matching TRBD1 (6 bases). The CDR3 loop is CASSAGQKGDYGYTF. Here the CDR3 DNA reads TGTGCCAGCAGCGCCGGACAGAAAGGTGACTATGGCTACACCTTC.